These T cell receptor beta chains were read from a single sample in a study of T cells in Graves' hyperthyroidism and ophthalmopathy. TCRdb processed the multiplex PCR reads anew with MiXCR; each CDR3 protein has one entry. The sample holds about 400,000 distinct CDR3 sequences, 15% to 19% seen once. The material sequenced was blood. All receptors come from a woman aged 18-29 years with Graves' hyperthyroidism that later progressed to Graves' ophthalmopathy. Each CDR3 is given without its conserved first and last residue. The D gene is left open where the match is weak.

TRBJ2-1 | TRBV3-1 | NA | ASSQVDRLYEQF
TRBJ1-2 | TRBV6-1 | NA | ASNPGRVNLYGYT
TRBJ2-7 | TRBV30 | NA | AWSVNSGGYEQY
TRBJ2-7 | TRBV27 | NA | ASSKAGWSYEQY
TRBJ1-1 | TRBV28 | NA | ASSLISGEAF
TRBJ1-5 | TRBV7-8 | TRBD1 | ASSLDREGQPQH
TRBJ2-7 | TRBV2 | NA | ASSETGRYEQY
TRBJ2-7 | TRBV2 | TRBD2 | ASSSGLADLYEQY
TRBJ2-5 | TRBV7-2 | TRBD1 | ASSHSRDSFMAQY
TRBJ1-2 | TRBV10-3 | NA | AISPGQANYGYT
TRBJ2-1 | TRBV9 | NA | ASSVGGPLNEQF
TRBJ2-3 | TRBV6-4 | TRBD2 | ASSLAGEGDTQY
TRBJ2-2 | TRBV28 | NA | ASYNTGELF
TRBJ1-6 | TRBV30 | NA | AWSLGGSYNSPLH
TRBJ2-5 | TRBV6-2/TRBV6-3 | TRBD1 | ASSIRDRGETQY
TRBJ2-7 | TRBV11-2 | TRBD1 | ASSLVQGASEQY
TRBJ1-1 | TRBV20-1 | TRBD1 | SAKPPGQKNTEAF
TRBJ2-1 | TRBV5-5 | TRBD2 | ASSLGKTSLYNEQF
TRBJ2-3 | TRBV28 | NA | ASSSAGTDTQY
TRBJ1-4 | TRBV28 | NA | ASSITRLGGLGEKLF
TRBJ2-7 | TRBV12-3/TRBV12-4 | TRBD2 | ASSQGTSGVEQY
TRBJ2-7 | TRBV19 | TRBD1 | ASSDRDRGLVGEQY
TRBJ1-1 | TRBV28 | TRBD1 | ASSFSGQGTEAF
TRBJ1-1 | TRBV7-4 | NA | ASTGPVGIGNTEAF
TRBJ2-5 | TRBV7-8 | TRBD2 | ASSLLGTSGMQETQY
TRBJ2-3 | TRBV20-1 | NA | SARAWSSTDTQY
TRBJ2-5 | TRBV5-4 | TRBD2 | ASSQVAGVRETQY
TRBJ2-2 | TRBV3-1 | TRBD1 | ASSHGTGMAGELF
TRBJ2-5 | TRBV28 | TRBD2 | ASSETSGRAEETQY
TRBJ2-5 | TRBV4-3 | TRBD2 | ASSQEISGSQY
TRBJ2-6 | TRBV6-1 | TRBD1 | ASRTFDRETGANVLT
TRBJ2-1 | TRBV29-1 | NA | SVEDRLANEQF
TRBJ2-7 | TRBV20-1 | NA | SATRGRVSYAEQY
TRBJ2-2 | TRBV29-1 | NA | SVEGEITGELF
TRBJ2-1 | TRBV11-2 | NA | ASSSIGLSYNGGYEQF
TRBJ2-3 | TRBV5-1 | NA | ASSALGPGTDTQY